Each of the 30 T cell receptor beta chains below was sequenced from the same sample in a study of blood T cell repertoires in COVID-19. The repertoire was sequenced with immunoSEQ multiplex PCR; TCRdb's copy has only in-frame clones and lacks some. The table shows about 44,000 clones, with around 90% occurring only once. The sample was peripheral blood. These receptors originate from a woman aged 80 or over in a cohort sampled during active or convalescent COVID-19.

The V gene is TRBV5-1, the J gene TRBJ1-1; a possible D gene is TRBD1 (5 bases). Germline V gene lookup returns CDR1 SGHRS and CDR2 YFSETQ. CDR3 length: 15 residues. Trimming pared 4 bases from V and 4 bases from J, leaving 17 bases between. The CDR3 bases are TGCGCCAGCAGCCCCGACAGTCCTCGGGTCACTGAAGCTTTCTTT. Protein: CASSPDSPRVTEAFF.

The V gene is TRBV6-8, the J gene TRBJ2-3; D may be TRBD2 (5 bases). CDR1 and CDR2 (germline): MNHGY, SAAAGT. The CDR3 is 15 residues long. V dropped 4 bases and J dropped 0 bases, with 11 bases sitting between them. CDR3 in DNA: TGTGCCAGCAGTTGTGAGCGGCCAAGCACAGATACGCAGTATTTT. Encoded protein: CASSCERPSTDTQYF.

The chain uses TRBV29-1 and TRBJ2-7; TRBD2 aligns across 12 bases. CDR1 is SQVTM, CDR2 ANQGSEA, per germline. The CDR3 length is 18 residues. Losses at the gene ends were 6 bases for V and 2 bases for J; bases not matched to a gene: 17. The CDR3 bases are TGCAGCGTAACTGAAAACACCGGGACTAGCGGGTACGCCTACGAGCAGTACTTC. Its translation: CSVTENTGTSGYAYEQYF.

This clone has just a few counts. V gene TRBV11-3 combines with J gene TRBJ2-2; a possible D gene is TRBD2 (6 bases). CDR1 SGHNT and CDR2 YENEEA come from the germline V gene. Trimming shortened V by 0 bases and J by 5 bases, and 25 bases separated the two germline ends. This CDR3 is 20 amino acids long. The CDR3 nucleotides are TGTGCCAGCAGCTTAGAGTCGGGAGAGCGCTTACCTCTGGGGACCGGGGAGCTGTTTTTT. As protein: CASSLESGERLPLGTGELFF.

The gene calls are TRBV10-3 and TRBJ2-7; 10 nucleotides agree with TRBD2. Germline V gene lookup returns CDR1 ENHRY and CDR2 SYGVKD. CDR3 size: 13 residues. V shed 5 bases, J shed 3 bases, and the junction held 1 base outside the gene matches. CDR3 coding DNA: TGTGCCATCAGTCAGCGGGAGGGCTACGAGCAGTACTTC. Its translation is CAISQREGYEQYF.

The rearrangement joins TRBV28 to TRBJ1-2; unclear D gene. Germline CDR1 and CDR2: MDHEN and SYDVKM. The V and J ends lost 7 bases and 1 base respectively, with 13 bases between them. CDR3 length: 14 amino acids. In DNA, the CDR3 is TGTGCCAGCACTCTTCCCGGGATTAACTATGGCTACACCTTC. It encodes CASTLPGINYGYTF.

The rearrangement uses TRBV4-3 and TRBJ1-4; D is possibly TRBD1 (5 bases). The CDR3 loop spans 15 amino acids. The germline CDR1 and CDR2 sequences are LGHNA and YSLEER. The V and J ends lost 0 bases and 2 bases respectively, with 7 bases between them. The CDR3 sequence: CASSQDGGTNEKLFF. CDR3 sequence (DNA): TGCGCCAGCAGCCAAGATGGGGGGACTAATGAAAAACTGTTTTTT.

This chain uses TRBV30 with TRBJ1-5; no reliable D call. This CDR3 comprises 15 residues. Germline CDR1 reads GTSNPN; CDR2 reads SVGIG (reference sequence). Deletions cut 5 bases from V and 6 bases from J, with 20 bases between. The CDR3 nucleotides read TGTGCCTGGGCTAAGGTTAACGGAAGAGGTCAGCCCCAGCATTTT. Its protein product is CAWAKVNGRGQPQHF.

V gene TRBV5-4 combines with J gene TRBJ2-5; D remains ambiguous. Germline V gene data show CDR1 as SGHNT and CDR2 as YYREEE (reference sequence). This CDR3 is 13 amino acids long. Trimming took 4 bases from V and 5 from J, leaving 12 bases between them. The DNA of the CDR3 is TGTGCCAGCAGCCGCGGAGACTGGGAGACCCAGTACTTC. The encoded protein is CASSRGDWETQYF.

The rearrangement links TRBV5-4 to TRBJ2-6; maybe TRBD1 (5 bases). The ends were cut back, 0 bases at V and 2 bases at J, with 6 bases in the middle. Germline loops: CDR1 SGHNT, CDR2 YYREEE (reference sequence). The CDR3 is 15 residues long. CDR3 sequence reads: CASSLEGAGANVLTF. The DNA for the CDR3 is TGTGCCAGCAGCTTGGAAGGGGCTGGGGCCAACGTCCTGACTTTC.

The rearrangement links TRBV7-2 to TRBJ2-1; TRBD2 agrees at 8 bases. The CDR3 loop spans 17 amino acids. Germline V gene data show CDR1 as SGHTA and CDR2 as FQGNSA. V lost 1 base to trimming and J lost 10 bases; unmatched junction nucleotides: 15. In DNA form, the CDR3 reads TGTGCCAGCAGCTTAGTCCCCACTAGCGGCCCCGCGAGGGAGCAGTTCTTC. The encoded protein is CASSLVPTSGPAREQFF. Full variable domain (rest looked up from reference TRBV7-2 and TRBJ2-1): GAGVSQSPSNKVTEKGKDVELRCDPISGHTALYWYRQSLGQGLEFLIYFQGNSAPDKSGLPSDRFSAERTGGSVSTLTIQRTQQEDSAVYLCASSLVPTSGPAREQFFGPGTRLTVL.

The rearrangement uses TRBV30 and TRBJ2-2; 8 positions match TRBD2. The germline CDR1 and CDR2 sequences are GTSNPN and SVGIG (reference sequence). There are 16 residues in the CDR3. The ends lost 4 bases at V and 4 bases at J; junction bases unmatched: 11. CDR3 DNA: TGTGCCTGGACCAGGAGAGCGGGGGCCATCACCGGGGAGCTGTTTTTT. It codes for CAWTRRAGAITGELFF.

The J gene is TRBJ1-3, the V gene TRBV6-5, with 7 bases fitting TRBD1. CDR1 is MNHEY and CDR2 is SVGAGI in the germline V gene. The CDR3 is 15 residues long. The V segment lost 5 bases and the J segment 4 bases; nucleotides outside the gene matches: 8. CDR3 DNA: TGTGCCAGCAGTACAGGACAACAGGGGGGAAACACCATATATTTT. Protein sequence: CASSTGQQGGNTIYF.

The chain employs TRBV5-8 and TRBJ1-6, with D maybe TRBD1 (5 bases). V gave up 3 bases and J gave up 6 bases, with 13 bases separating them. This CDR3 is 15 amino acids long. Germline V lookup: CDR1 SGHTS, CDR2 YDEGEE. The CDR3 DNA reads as TGTGCCAGCAGCTGGGGGGGGTTAACTAATTCACCCCTCCACTTT. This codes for CASSWGGLTNSPLHF.

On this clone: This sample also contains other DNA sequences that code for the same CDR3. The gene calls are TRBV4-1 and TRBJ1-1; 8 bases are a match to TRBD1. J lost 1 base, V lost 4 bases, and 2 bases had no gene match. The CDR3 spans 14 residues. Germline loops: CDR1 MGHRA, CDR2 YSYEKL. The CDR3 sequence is CASSPDRANTEAFF. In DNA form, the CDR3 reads TGCGCCAGCAGCCCGGACAGGGCGAACACTGAAGCTTTCTTT.

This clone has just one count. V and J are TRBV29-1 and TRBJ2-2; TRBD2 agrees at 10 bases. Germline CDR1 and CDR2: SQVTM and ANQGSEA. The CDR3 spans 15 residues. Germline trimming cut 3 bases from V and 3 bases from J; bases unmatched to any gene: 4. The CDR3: CSVDRLAGDTGELFF. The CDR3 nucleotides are TGCAGCGTTGATCGTCTAGCGGGGGACACCGGGGAGCTGTTTTTT.

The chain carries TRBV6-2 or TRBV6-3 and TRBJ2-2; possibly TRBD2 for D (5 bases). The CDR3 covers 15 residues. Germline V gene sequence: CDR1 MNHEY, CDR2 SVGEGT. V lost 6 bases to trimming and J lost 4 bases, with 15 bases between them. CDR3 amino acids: CASSVRRSGTGELFF. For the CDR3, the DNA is TGTGCCAGCAGCGTGAGGCGCAGCGGCACCGGGGAGCTGTTTTTT.

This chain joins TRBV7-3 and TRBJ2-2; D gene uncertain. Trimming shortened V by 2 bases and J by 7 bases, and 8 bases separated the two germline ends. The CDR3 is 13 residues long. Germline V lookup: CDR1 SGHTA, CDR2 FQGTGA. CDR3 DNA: TGTGCCAGCAGCTTATATCCCGTCGGGGAGCTGTTTTTT. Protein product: CASSLYPVGELFF.

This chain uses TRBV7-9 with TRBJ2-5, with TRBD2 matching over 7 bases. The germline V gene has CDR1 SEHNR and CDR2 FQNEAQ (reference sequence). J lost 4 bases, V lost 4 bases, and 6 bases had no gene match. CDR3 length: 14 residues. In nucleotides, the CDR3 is TGTGCCAGCAGCTCCCCGTGGGGGGGAGAGACCCAGTACTTC. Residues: CASSSPWGGETQYF.

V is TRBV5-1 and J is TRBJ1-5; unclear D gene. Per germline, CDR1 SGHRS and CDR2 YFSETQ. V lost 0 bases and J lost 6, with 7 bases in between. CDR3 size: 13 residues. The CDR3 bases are TGCGCCAGCAGCTTGGACCCCGGTCAGCCCCAGCATTTT. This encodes CASSLDPGQPQHF.

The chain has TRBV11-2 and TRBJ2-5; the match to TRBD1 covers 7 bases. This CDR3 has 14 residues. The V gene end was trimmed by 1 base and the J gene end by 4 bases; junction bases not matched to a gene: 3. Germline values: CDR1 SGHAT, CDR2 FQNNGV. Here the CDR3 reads CASSLATGSETQYF. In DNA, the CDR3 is TGTGCCAGCAGCTTAGCGACAGGGTCAGAGACCCAGTACTTC.

CDR3 region: CASSLARTGTLNSPLHF. DNA for the CDR3: TGTGCCAGCAGCTTGGCGAGAACCGGGACACTCAATTCACCCCTCCACTTT. V gene TRBV5-4 combines with J gene TRBJ1-6, with D tentatively TRBD1 (6 bases). V shed 0 bases and J shed 7 bases, with 17 bases lying between them. There are 17 residues in the CDR3. Germline CDR1 reads SGHNT; CDR2 reads YYREEE (reference sequence).

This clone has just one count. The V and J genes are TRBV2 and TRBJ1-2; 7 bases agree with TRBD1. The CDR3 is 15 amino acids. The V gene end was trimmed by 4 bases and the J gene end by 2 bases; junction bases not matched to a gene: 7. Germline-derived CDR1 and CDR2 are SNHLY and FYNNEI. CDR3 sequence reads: CASSARQGLNYGYTF. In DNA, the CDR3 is TGTGCCAGCAGTGCCAGACAGGGATTAAACTATGGCTACACCTTC. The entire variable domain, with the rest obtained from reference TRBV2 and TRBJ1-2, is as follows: EPEVTQTPSHQVTQMGQEVILRCVPISNHLYFYWYRQILGQKVEFLVSFYNNEISEKSEIFDDQFSVERPDGSNFTLKIRSTKLEDSAMYFCASSARQGLNYGYTFGSGTRLTVV.

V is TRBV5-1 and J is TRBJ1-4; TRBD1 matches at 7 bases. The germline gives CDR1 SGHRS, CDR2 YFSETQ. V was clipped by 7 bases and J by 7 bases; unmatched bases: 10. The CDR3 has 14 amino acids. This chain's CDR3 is CASRQGGSSEKLFF. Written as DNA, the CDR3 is TGCGCCAGCCGGCAGGGGGGCTCCAGTGAAAAACTGTTTTTT.

As DNA, the CDR3 is TGTGCCAGCAGTTTCGGTTTGGCCGGGGAGCTGTTTTTT. Translation: CASSFGLAGELFF. The chain combines TRBV6-6 with TRBJ2-2, with unresolved D. Trimming removed 4 bases at V and 6 bases at J, with 9 bases between. This CDR3 spans 13 amino acids. The germline gives CDR1 MNHNY, CDR2 SVGAGI (reference sequence).

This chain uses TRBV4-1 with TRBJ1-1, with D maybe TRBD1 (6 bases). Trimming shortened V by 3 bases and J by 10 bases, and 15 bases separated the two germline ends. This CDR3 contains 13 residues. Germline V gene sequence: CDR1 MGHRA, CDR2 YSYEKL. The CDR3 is CASSQTQGNGAFF. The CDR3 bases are TGCGCCAGCAGCCAGACGCAGGGGAATGGAGCTTTCTTT.

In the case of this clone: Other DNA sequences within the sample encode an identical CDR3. CDR3 bases: TGTGCCAGCAGCGTTACAGGGGCTGGGGCCAACGTCCTGACTTTC. Its translation: CASSVTGAGANVLTF. This chain uses TRBV9 with TRBJ2-6, with 7 bases aligning to TRBD1. CDR1 is SGDLS and CDR2 is YYNGEE in the germline V gene. J gave up 2 bases and V 2 bases, and 1 base lay outside the gene matches. The CDR3 extends over 15 amino acids.

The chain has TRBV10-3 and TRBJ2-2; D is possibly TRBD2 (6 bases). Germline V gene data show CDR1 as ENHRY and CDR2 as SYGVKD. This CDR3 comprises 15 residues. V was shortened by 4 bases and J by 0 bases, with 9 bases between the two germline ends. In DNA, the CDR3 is TGTGCCATCAGTGGCATAGCGGCGAACACCGGGGAGCTGTTTTTT. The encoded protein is CAISGIAANTGELFF.

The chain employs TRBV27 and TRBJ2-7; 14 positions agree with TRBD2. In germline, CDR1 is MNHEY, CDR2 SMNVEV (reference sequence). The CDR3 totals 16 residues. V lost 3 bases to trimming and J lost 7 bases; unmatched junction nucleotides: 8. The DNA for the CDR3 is TGTGCCAGCAGTTTTATTGGACTAGCGGGAGGTGATGAGCAGTACTTC. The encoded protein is CASSFIGLAGGDEQYF.

The CDR3 region has the DNA TGTGCCAGTAGTTCTGGACTGACGTGGGAAAAACTGTTTTTT. Protein sequence: CASSSGLTWEKLFF. J is TRBJ1-4 and V is TRBV19; D unresolved. Trimming shortened V by 5 bases and J by 8 bases, and 15 bases separated the two germline ends. Germline values: CDR1 LNHDA, CDR2 SQIVND (reference sequence). The CDR3 loop spans 14 amino acids.